This TCR beta chain appears in the sequencing data of a study of cytomegalovirus exposure and HLA in healthy donors. Study overall: Across around 400 genotyped donors, roughly 80% landed in the Caucasian-associated ancestry cluster.

Concerning this clone itself: The antigen is not known. The limits of the CDR3 on the DNA are not certain, so only TCRdb's listed CDR3 is given.

Study findings and constraints: Sequencing artifact likely explains a cluster of highly shared sequence variants.

PCR was performed using 60 Vbeta and 13 Jbeta primers. The assay was immunoSEQ multiplex PCR, and TCRdb's table has in-frame clones only and misses some. The sample carries more than 100,000 clones, less than 90% recorded once. Input material: PBMCs. The clonotype originates from a man aged 50-59 years in good health and CMV-seronegative.

Here the CDR3 reads CASILDRGEGEQFF. V is TRBV6-1 and J is TRBJ2-1; TRBD1 is taken as the D call from the table, unchecked against the DNA. The CDR3 region is 14 residues in length, termini included. The germline V gene encodes CDR1 MNHNS and CDR2 SASEGT.